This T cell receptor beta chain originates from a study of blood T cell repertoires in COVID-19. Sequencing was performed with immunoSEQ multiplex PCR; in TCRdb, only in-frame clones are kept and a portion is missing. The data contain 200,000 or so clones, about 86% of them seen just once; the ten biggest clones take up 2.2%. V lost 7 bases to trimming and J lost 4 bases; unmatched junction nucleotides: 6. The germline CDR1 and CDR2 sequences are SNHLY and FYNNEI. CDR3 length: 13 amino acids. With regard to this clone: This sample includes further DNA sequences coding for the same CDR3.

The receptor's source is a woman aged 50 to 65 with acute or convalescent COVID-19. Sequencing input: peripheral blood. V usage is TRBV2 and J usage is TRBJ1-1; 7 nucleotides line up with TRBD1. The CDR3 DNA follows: TGTGCCAGCAATCGACAGGGAGGCACTGAAGCTTTCTTT. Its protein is CASNRQGGTEAFF.